This TCR beta chain was observed in a study of T cell repertoires in cytomegalovirus infection. As for the study in general: HLA-B-restricted CMV epitopes that are well studied were used alongside recently identified HLA-C-restricted ones. Signatures in public TCR beta sequences pointed to both CMV infection and matching HLA type.

About this clonotype itself: Antigen unknown.

This CDR3 contains 15 residues. The V and J ends lost 0 bases and 4 bases respectively, with 12 bases between them. The germline V gene encodes CDR1 MGHRA and CDR2 YSYEKL. General observations from the study: Individuals carrying CMV plus the relevant HLA were identified by cumulative frequency of public TCR beta families. Ex vivo responses were dominated by HLA-C-restricted CMV-specific TCR beta clonotypes.

Each CDR3 protein gets one entry after TCRdb re-called the reads with MiXCR. The sample lists under 95,000 distinct CDR3 sequences; 45% to 55% were seen once. The starting material was CD8+ T cells from cultured PBMCs, obtained from culture after CMV antigen stimulation. The receptor was derived from a human donor in good health (CMV status not recorded). Some clones in this sample may be carry-over from other donors' samples. The chain joins TRBV4-1 to TRBJ1-2; maybe TRBD1 (5 bases). The CDR3 protein is CASSQDERGRYGYTF. CDR3 bases: TGCGCCAGCAGCCAAGATGAACGGGGCCGCTATGGCTACACCTTC.